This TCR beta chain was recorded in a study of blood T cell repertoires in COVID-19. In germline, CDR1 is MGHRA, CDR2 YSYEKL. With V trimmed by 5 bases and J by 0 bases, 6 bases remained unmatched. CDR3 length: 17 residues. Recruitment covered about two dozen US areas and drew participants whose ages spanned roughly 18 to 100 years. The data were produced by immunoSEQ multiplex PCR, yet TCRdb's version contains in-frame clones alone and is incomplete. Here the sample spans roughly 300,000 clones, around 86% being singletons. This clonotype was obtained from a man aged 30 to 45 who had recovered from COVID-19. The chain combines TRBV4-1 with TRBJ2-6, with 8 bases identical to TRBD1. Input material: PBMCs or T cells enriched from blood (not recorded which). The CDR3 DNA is TGCGCCAGCAGCAGGCAGGGGGCCAACTCTGGGGCCAACGTCCTGACTTTC. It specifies CASSRQGANSGANVLTF.